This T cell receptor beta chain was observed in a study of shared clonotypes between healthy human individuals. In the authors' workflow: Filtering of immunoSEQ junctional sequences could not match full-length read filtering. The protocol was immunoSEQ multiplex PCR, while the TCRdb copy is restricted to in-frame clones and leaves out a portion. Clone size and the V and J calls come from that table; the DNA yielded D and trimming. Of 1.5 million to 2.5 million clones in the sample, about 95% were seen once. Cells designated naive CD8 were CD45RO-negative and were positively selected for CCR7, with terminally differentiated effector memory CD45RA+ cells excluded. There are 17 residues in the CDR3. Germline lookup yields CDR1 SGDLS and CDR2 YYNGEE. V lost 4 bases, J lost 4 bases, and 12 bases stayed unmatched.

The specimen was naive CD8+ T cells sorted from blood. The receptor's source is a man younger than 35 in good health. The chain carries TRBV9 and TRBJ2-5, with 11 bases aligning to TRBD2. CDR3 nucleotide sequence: TGTGCCAGCAGCTCGGGGACTAGCGGACCGAGGGGAGAGACCCAGTACTTC. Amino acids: CASSSGTSGPRGETQYF.